These 15 T cell receptor beta chains were all obtained from the same sample, sequenced in a study of blood T cell repertoires in COVID-19. Produced via immunoSEQ multiplex PCR; TCRdb's table is partial and in-frame only. The repertoire consists of 120,000 to 150,000 clones, with more than 85% occurring once and the leading ten covering approximately 5.4%. The sequenced sample consisted of peripheral blood. These receptors all stem from a human donor in a cohort sampled during active COVID-19.

The chain uses TRBV7-3 and TRBJ2-1, with 8 positions matching TRBD2. CDR3 length equals 17 residues. The V gene's germline CDR1 is SGHTA and CDR2 FQGTGA. Trimming took 2 bases from V and 6 from J; bases not matched to a gene: 12. The CDR3 bases are TGTGCCAGCAGCTTAGGGGGCGGGAGGATTTCGGCCAATGAGCAGTTCTTC. Encoded protein: CASSLGGGRISANEQFF.

V and J are TRBV2 and TRBJ2-7; D not resolved. Looked up from germline, CDR1 is SNHLY and CDR2 is FYNNEI. The CDR3 has 12 amino acids. Trimming took off 1 base at V and 6 bases at J, with 7 bases between the two ends. The CDR3 spells CASSEVVVEQYF. For the CDR3, the DNA is TGTGCCAGCAGTGAAGTAGTGGTCGAGCAGTACTTC. The complete variable domain, with remaining parts taken from reference TRBV2 and TRBJ2-7, reads EPEVTQTPSHQVTQMGQEVILRCVPISNHLYFYWYRQILGQKVEFLVSFYNNEISEKSEIFDDQFSVERPDGSNFTLKIRSTKLEDSAMYFCASSEVVVEQYFGPGTRLTVT.

The chain uses TRBV27 and TRBJ2-7; 8 nucleotides align to TRBD2. The V and J ends lost 2 bases and 7 bases, in that order; junction bases with no gene match: 10. Germline V gene lookup returns CDR1 MNHEY and CDR2 SMNVEV (reference sequence). The CDR3 has 15 amino acids. The CDR3 loop reads CASSLTSGALSEQYF. Written as DNA, the CDR3 is TGTGCCAGCAGTTTAACTAGCGGTGCCTTGAGTGAGCAGTACTTC.

The rearrangement joins TRBV7-8 to TRBJ2-7; a possible D gene is TRBD1 (6 bases). The CDR3 runs 15 residues. Germline V lookup: CDR1 SGHVS, CDR2 FQNEAQ. The V end was cut by 2 bases, the J end by 6 bases, with 17 bases between. The CDR3 region is CASSLINAGAVEQYF. CDR3 coding DNA: TGTGCCAGCAGCTTAATTAATGCAGGGGCGGTCGAGCAGTACTTC. The full variable domain, completed using reference TRBV7-8 and TRBJ2-7, is GAGVSQSPRYKVAKRGQDVALRCDPISGHVSLFWYQQALGQGPEFLTYFQNEAQLDKSGLPSDRFFAERPEGSVSTLKIQRTQQEDSAVYLCASSLINAGAVEQYFGPGTRLTVT.

The V and J genes are TRBV6-6 and TRBJ2-1; possible D gene TRBD2, 5 bases. The CDR3 loop spans 16 amino acids. V was pared by 5 bases and J by 0 bases, with 14 bases between. CDR1 and CDR2 from the germline V gene are MNHNY and SVGAGI (reference sequence). The CDR3 DNA reads TGTGCCAGCAGTATAACTAGTTCCCGCTCCTACAATGAGCAGTTCTTC. Translating gives CASSITSSRSYNEQFF.

This sequence joins TRBV28 and TRBJ2-7, with 8 positions matching TRBD1. V was clipped by 4 bases and J by 3 bases; unmatched bases: 8. The CDR3 totals 15 residues. Per the germline V gene, CDR1 is MDHEN and CDR2 is SYDVKM. This CDR3 is CASSSPGTGFYEQYF. The DNA for the CDR3 is TGTGCCAGCAGTTCCCCCGGGACAGGTTTCTACGAGCAGTACTTC.

The V call is TRBV24-1, the J call TRBJ1-5, with 9 bases identical to TRBD1. J gave up 3 bases and V 1 base, and 9 bases lay outside the gene matches. Germline V gene lookup returns CDR1 KGHDR and CDR2 SFDVKD. This CDR3 contains 18 residues. The CDR3 DNA sequence: TGTGCCACCAGTGATTTTCGGGACAGGGATACGAACAATCAGCCCCAGCATTTT. Translating it yields CATSDFRDRDTNNQPQHF.

The V call is TRBV12-5, the J call TRBJ2-1, with TRBD2 matching 8 bases. J lost 2 bases, V lost 5 bases, and 2 bases had no gene match. This CDR3 contains 14 residues. CDR1 is LGHNT, CDR2 FRNRAP, per germline. CDR3 protein: CASGAGGAYNEQFF. CDR3 sequence (DNA): TGTGCTAGTGGTGCGGGAGGCGCCTACAATGAGCAGTTCTTC.

The chain joins TRBV19 to TRBJ1-1; 9 bases line up with TRBD1. The CDR3 totals 15 residues. The V segment lost 5 bases and the J segment 4 bases; nucleotides outside the gene matches: 8. Germline CDR1 and CDR2: LNHDA and SQIVND (reference sequence). The CDR3 loop is CASSVGTGRVTEAFF. The CDR3, as DNA: TGTGCCAGTAGTGTCGGGACAGGGCGTGTCACTGAAGCTTTCTTT.

This chain links TRBV2 with TRBJ2-3, with TRBD1 matching over 10 bases. V lost 5 bases and J lost 2; bases outside the gene matches: 4. Germline CDR1 reads SNHLY; CDR2 reads FYNNEI. CDR3 length: 15 amino acids. CDR3 nucleotides: TGTGCCAGCAGTCGACAGGGGGCCCCCACAGATACGCAGTATTTT. Amino acids: CASSRQGAPTDTQYF. The full variable domain, rest sourced from reference TRBV2 and TRBJ2-3, is EPEVTQTPSHQVTQMGQEVILRCVPISNHLYFYWYRQILGQKVEFLVSFYNNEISEKSEIFDDQFSVERPDGSNFTLKIRSTKLEDSAMYFCASSRQGAPTDTQYFGPGTRLTVL.

The V call is TRBV19, the J call TRBJ2-2; 9 bases fit TRBD1. Per the germline V gene, CDR1 is LNHDA and CDR2 is SQIVND (reference sequence). V was clipped by 11 bases and J by 6 bases; unmatched bases: 10. CDR3 length: 14 residues. In DNA, the CDR3 is TGTGCCGGGGGTACAGGGGGCGAGTCCGGGGAGCTGTTTTTT. It specifies CAGGTGGESGELFF.

The chain is built from TRBV10-3 and TRBJ2-3; 7 bases map to TRBD2. Germline assignment: CDR1 ENHRY and CDR2 SYGVKD. V lost 5 bases to trimming and J lost 5 bases; unmatched junction nucleotides: 16. This CDR3 is 17 amino acids long. CDR3: CAISLNSGEFVGDTQYF. The CDR3 DNA reads TGTGCCATCAGTCTTAACAGCGGGGAGTTTGTAGGAGATACGCAGTATTTT.

This clone was counted a single time. The chain combines TRBV3-1 (or the pseudogene TRBV3-2) with TRBJ1-1; 7 nucleotides align to TRBD1. The CDR3 sequence is 14 residues long. With 4 bases clipped from V and 5 bases from J, the junction kept 7 bases outside the gene matches. Per germline, CDR1 LGHDT and CDR2 YNNKEL (reference sequence). The CDR3 DNA is TGTGCCAGCAGCCCGCAGACAGGGCGGACTGAAGCTTTCTTT. Protein: CASSPQTGRTEAFF.

In nucleotides, the CDR3 is TGTGCCAGTAGTCGCGGACAGGGTTGGAATGAAAAACTGTTTTTT. Translated, it gives CASSRGQGWNEKLFF. This rearrangement joins TRBV19 to TRBJ1-4; 8 positions match TRBD1. The length of the CDR3 is 15 residues. Looked up from germline, CDR1 is LNHDA and CDR2 is SQIVND (reference sequence). Trimming cost V 5 bases and J 5 bases; bases outside gene matches: 7. The full variable domain, completed using reference TRBV19 and TRBJ1-4, is DGGITQSPKYLFRKEGQNVTLSCEQNLNHDAMYWYRQDPGQGLRLIYYSQIVNDFQKGDIAEGYSVSREKKESFPLTVTSAQKNPTAFYLCASSRGQGWNEKLFFGSGTQLSVL.

The chain joins TRBV5-8 to TRBJ2-1; D might be TRBD1 (5 bases). The CDR3 loop spans 18 amino acids. CDR1 SGHTS and CDR2 YDEGEE come from the germline V gene. V shed 6 bases and J shed 0 bases, with 22 bases lying between them. The CDR3 nucleotides are TGTGCCAGCATGTTCGGACATTTTAGTCCGAGCTCCTACAATGAGCAGTTCTTC. This gives the protein CASMFGHFSPSSYNEQFF.